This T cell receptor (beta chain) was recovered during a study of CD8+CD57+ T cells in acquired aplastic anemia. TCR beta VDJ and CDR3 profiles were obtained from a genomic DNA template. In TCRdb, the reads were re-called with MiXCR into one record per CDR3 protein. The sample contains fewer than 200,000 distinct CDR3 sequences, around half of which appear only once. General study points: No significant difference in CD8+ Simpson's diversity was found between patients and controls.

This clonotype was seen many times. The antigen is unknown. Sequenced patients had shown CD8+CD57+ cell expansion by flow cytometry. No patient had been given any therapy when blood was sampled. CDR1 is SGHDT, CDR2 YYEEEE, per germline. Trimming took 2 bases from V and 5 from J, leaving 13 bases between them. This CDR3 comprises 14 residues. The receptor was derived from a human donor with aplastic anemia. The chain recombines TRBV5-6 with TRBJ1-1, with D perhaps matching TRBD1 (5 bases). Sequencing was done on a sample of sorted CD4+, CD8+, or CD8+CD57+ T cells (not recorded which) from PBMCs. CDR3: CASSLGHTGTEAFF. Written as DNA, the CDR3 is TGTGCCAGCAGCTTAGGACACACGGGGACTGAAGCTTTCTTT.